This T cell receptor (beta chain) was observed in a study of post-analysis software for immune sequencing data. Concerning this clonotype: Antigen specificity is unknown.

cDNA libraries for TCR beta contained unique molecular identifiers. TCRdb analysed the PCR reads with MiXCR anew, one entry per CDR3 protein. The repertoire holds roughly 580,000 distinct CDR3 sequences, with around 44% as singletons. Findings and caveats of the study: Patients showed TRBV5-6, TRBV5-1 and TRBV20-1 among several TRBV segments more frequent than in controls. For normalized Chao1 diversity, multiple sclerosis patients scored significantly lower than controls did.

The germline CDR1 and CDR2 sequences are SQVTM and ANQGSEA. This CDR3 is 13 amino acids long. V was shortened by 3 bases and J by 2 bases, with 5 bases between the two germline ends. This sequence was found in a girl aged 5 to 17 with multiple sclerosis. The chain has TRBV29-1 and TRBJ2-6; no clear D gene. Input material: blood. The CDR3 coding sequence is TGCAGCGTTGATCAGGCTGGGGCCAACGTCCTGACTTTC. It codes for CSVDQAGANVLTF. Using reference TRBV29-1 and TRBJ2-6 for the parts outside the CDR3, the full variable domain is SAVISQKPSRDICQRGTSLTIQCQVDSQVTMMFWYRQQPGQSLTLIATANQGSEATYESGFVIDKFPISRPNLTFSTLTVSNMSPEDSSIYLCSVDQAGANVLTFGAGSRLTVL.